The next 10 T cell receptor beta chains were all read from a single sample in a study of CD8+ T cells in alopecia areata listed by TCRdb under 2018. Libraries were constructed by the immunoSEQ multiplex PCR assay. For TCR sequencing, RNA was extracted from every sample and reverse transcribed into cDNA to serve as template. The clones in this table, taken by TCRdb from immuneACCESS, are in-frame only. Not every clone is retained; where verified, under half of the shortfall comes from an unresolved V gene, and the cause of the rest is unknown. There are under 350,000 clones in this sample, and none of them is a singleton. The ten top clones hold about 1.2% of the sample. Cells from mouse cutaneous lymph nodes were pooled, stained for CD4, CD8alpha, NKG2D, NKG2ACE and other markers, and then sorted on a BD Influx. The material sequenced was CD4+ T cells sorted from a lymph node. These receptors all stem from a C3H/HeJ mouse with alopecia areata. Mice belonging to this strain carry MHC haplotype H2-k.

This clone was seen a handful of times. Gene and germline names: mouse. The DNA ends 4 residues before the CDR3 does, and the rest of the CDR3 is filled in from the germline J gene. The V and J genes are TRBV19 and TRBJ2-5; maybe TRBD1 (6 bases). This CDR3 spans 14 amino acids. V shed 2 bases and J shed 3 bases, with 10 bases lying between them. From germline, CDR1 is FNHDT and CDR2 SITEND (reference sequence). The CDR3 loop is CASSMPGHQDTQYF. The CDR3 bases that were read are TGTGCCAGCAGTATGCCGGGACATCAAGAC.

About this clone itself: The genes and germline here are from mouse. The CDR3 extends 4 residues past the end of the read, so its final part is completed from the germline J gene. V is TRBV13-1 and J is TRBJ2-1; weak D call: TRBD2 (5 bases). CDR1 and CDR2 (germline): NSHNY, SYGAGN. This CDR3 region has 14 residues. Trimming cost V 0 bases and J 5 bases, with 9 bases left between them. This chain's CDR3 is CASSDVGIHAEQFF. The covered CDR3 bases are TGTGCCAGCAGTGATGTGGGGATCCATGCT.

Remarks on this clone: Germline and genes: mouse. Read sequence stops 4 residues before the CDR3 end, and the germline J gene provides the missing end. The chain has TRBV31 and TRBJ2-5; TRBD1 agrees at 11 bases. The germline V gene encodes CDR1 GKSSPN and CDR2 SITVG. The CDR3 has 15 residues. J lost 2 bases, V lost 0 bases, and 1 base had no gene match. CDR3 sequence reads: CAWSLGQGGQDTQYF. Incomplete CDR3 DNA: TGTGCCTGGAGTCTGGGACAGGGGGGCCAAGAC. The full variable domain, with the rest looked up from reference TRBV31 and TRBJ2-5, is AQTIHQWPVAEIKAVGSPLSLGCTIKGKSSPNLYWYWQATGGTLQQLFYSITVGQVESVVQLNLSASRPKDDQFILSTEKLLLSHSGFYLCAWSLGQGGQDTQYFGPGTRLLVL.

This clone came up a few times. Here the gene names and germline are mouse. The read is 4 residues too short to cover the CDR3 end, so that end is filled in from the germline J gene. J is TRBJ2-3 and V is TRBV1; no firm D call. Trimming shortened V by 0 bases and J by 0 bases, and 7 bases separated the two germline ends. CDR1 NSQYPW and CDR2 LRSPGD come from the germline V gene (reference sequence). The CDR3 consists of 15 residues. CDR3 loop: CTCSADHNSAETLYF. The covered CDR3 bases are TGCACCTGCAGTGCAGATCACAATAGTGCAGAA. Using reference TRBV1 and TRBJ2-3 for the parts outside the CDR3, the full variable domain is VTLLEQNPRWRLVPRGQAVNLRCILKNSQYPWMSWYQQDLQKQLQWLFTLRSPGDKEVKSLPGADYLATRVTDTELRLQVANMSQGRTLYCTCSADHNSAETLYFGSGTRLTVL.

Only a few counts were recorded for this clone. Mouse gene names apply. Sequencing ends 4 residues short of the CDR3 end; the germline J gene provides the rest. The sample carries other DNA sequences with the same CDR3. The rearrangement joins TRBV13-1 to TRBJ2-3; D not resolved. From germline, CDR1 is NSHNY and CDR2 SYGAGN. The CDR3 extends over 14 amino acids. Deletions cut 1 base from V and 0 bases from J, with 6 bases between. The sequenced CDR3 bases are TGTGCCAGCAGTGATCACTCTAGTGCAGAA. It codes for CASSDHSSAE. The entire CDR3 protein is CASSDHSSAETLYF.

This clone was counted a few times. Any gene name here is a mouse gene name. The read falls 4 residues short of the CDR3 end, and the missing part is taken from the germline J gene. This chain joins TRBV1 and TRBJ2-5; D may be TRBD2 (6 bases). Germline lookup yields CDR1 NSQYPW and CDR2 LRSPGD (reference sequence). Trimming cost V 0 bases and J 0 bases, with 10 bases left between them. There are 16 residues in the CDR3. CDR3 region: CTCSADLGVNQDTQYF. The CDR3 DNA, read in part, is TGCACCTGCAGTGCAGATTTGGGGGTTAACCAAGAC.

There are a few counts of this clone. Gene names denote mouse genes. The read comes to an end 3 residues before the CDR3 does, leaving the germline J gene to fill in the end. The V and J genes are TRBV5 and TRBJ1-6; D is ambiguous. TRBJ1-6 belongs to the ORF category, with a function that is uncertain. The V end was cut by 3 bases, the J end by 5 bases, with 5 bases between. Germline CDR1 reads LGHNA; CDR2 reads YNLKQL (reference sequence). The CDR3 has 13 residues. The CDR3 loop reads CASSHRNNSPLYF. CDR3 bases read: TGTGCCAGCAGCCACAGGAATAATTCGCCC.

Worth noting for this clone: Gene names denote mouse genes. Read coverage stops 4 residues before the CDR3 terminus; the germline J gene supplies the remainder. The chain links TRBV14 to TRBJ2-3, with 7 bases aligning to TRBD2. The CDR3 runs 15 residues. Per the germline V gene, CDR1 is SGHDT and CDR2 is FRDEAV. The junction had 5 bases not matched to a gene; V was cut back by 4 bases and J by 0 bases. CDR3 bases read: TGTGCCAGCAGTCCCTGGGGGTCTAGTGCAGAA. This encodes CASSPWGSSAE. The whole CDR3 reads CASSPWGSSAETLYF.

In this sample, this clone turned up a few times. Mouse names are used for the genes. The read terminates 4 residues ahead of where the CDR3 ends, so the germline J gene completes it. This sequence joins TRBV13-3 and TRBJ1-2; D remains ambiguous. There are 14 residues in the CDR3. Trimming took off 1 base at V and 0 bases at J, with 7 bases between the two ends. Germline CDR1 is NNHDY and CDR2 is SYVADS. The CDR3 here is CASSDYTSNSDYTF. The CDR3 bases that were read are TGTGCCAGCAGTGATTACACATCAAACTCC.

Of note for this clone: The listed genes are named as in mouse. The DNA ends 4 residues before the CDR3 does, and the rest of the CDR3 is filled in from the germline J gene. The chain employs TRBV4 and TRBJ2-4, with TRBD2 matching 8 bases. The CDR3 covers 14 residues. Germline V lookup: CDR1 LGHDT, CDR2 YNNKQL (reference sequence). The CDR3 is CASSPGTGKNTLYF. The sequenced CDR3 bases are TGTGCCAGCAGCCCGGGGACTGGAAAAAAC. Full variable domain (rest looked up from reference TRBV4 and TRBJ2-4): ETAVFQTPNYHVTQVGNEVSFNCKQTLGHDTMYWYKQDSKKLLKIMFSYNNKQLIVNETVPRRFSPQSSDKAHLNLRIKSVEPEDSAVYLCASSPGTGKNTLYFGAGTRLSVL.